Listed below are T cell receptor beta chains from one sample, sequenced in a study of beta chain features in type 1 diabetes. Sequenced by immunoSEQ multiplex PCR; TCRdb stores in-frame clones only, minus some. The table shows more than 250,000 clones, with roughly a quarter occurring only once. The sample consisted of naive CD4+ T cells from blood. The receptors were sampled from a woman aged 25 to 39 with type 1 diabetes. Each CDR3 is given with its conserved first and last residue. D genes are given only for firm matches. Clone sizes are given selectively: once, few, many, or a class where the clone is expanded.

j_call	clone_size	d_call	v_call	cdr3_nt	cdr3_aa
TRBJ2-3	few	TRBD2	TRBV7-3	TGTGCCAGCAGCTTAATAGCGGGAGGCACAGATACGCAGTATTTT	CASSLIAGGTDTQYF
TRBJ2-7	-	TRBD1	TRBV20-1	TGCAGTGGTACAGGGGACTACGAGCAGTACTTC	CSGTGDYEQYF
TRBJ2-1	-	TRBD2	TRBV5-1	TGCGCCAGCAGCTTATCCGGACTAGCGGGCGCGGAGCAGTTCTTC	CASSLSGLAGAEQFF
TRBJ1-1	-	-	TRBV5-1	TGCGCCAGCAGCTTTTTACAGGGGAACACTGAAGCTTTCTTT	CASSFLQGNTEAFF
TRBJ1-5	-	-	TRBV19	TGTGCCAGTAGTATCCAGAGCAATCAGCCCCAGCATTTT	CASSIQSNQPQHF
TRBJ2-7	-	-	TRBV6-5	TGTGCCAGCAGTCGGGCGCCAGGGCGGGAGCAGTACTTC	CASSRAPGREQYF
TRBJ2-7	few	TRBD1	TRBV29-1	TGCAGCGTCGCCAGGGTGACAGGGGCCTACGAGCAGTACTTC	CSVARVTGAYEQYF
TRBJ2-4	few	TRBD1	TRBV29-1	TGCAGCGCTTCCCCGGGACAGGGGGTGAATCTAGCCAAAAACATTCAGTACTTC	CSASPGQGVNLAKNIQYF
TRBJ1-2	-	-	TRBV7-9	TGTGCCAGCAGCTCTACAGGGTGGTACGGCTACACCTTC	CASSSTGWYGYTF
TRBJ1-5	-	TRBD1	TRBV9	TGTGCCAGCAGCTTCAGACAGGGGGACGGCCAGCCCCAGCATTTT	CASSFRQGDGQPQHF
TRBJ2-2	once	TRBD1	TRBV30	TGTGCCTGGAGTGGGGGGACAGGGGCCGGGGAGCTGTTTTTT	CAWSGGTGAGELFF
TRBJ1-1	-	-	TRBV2	TGTGCCAGCATGTCCTACACTGAAGCTTTCTTT	CASMSYTEAFF
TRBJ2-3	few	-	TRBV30	TGTGCCAGGGGATCCGCGGATACGCAGTATTTT	CARGSADTQYF
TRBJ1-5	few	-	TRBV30	TGTGCCTGGAGTGTACGCGGAGTCACTCAGCATTTT	CAWSVRGVTQHF
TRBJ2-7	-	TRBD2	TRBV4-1	TGCGCCAGCAGCCTCCAACTAGCGGGATTCTACGAGCAGTACTTC	CASSLQLAGFYEQYF
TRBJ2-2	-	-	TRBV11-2	TGTGCCAGCAGCTTAAAGACAGCGAACACCGGGGAGCTGTTTTTT	CASSLKTANTGELFF
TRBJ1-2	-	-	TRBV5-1	TGCGCCAGCAGCTCCTACAGGTCCTTGGGCTATGGCTACACCTTC	CASSSYRSLGYGYTF
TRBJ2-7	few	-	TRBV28	TGTGCCAGCAGTTTTCCAACAGGGAAATGGGACGAGCAGTACTTC	CASSFPTGKWDEQYF
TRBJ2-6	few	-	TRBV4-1	TGCGCCAGCAGACCCCCCGAGGCCGGGACACGGACCGTCGGGGCCAACGTCCTGACTTTC	CASRPPEAGTRTVGANVLTF
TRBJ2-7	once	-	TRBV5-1	TGCGCCAGCAAATCACAGGGCAGGGCGGTGGAGCAGTACTTC	CASKSQGRAVEQYF
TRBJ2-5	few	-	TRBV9	TGTGCCAGCAGCGTAGCCAGCAAGGGAGGCCCAATCCAAGAGACCCAGTACTTC	CASSVASKGGPIQETQYF
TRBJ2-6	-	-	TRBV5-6	TGTGCCAGCAGCTTGTACGGGTTTTCCAGCGCTGGGGCCAACGTCCTGACTTTC	CASSLYGFSSAGANVLTF
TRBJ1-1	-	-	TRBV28	TGTGCCAGCAAGCGCGTTAACACTGAAGCTTTCTTT	CASKRVNTEAFF
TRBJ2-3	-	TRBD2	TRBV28	TGTGCCAGCAGTTTTCCACTAGCGGGCGGCGGCACAGATACGCAGTATTTT	CASSFPLAGGGTDTQYF
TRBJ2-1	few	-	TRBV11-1	TGTGCCAGCAGCCGGAGATACAATGAGCAGTTCTTC	CASSRRYNEQFF
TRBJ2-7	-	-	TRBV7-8	TGTGCCAGCAGCTTAGTCCTGGACAGCTCCTACGAGCAGTACTTC	CASSLVLDSSYEQYF
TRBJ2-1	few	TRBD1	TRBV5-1	TGCGCCAGCAGCTTCGACCCGGGACAGCCAGAGCAGTTCTTC	CASSFDPGQPEQFF
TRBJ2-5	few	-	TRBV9	TGTGCCAGCAGCCCCGGGAACCGGAGGGAGACCCAGTACTTC	CASSPGNRRETQYF
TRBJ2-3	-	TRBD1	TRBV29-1	TGCAGCGTTGAAGGGGACAGGGGAACAGATACGCAGTATTTT	CSVEGDRGTDTQYF
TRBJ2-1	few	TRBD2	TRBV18	TGTGCCAGCTCACCCGGGACTAGCGGGAGCTATGAGCAGTTCTTC	CASSPGTSGSYEQFF
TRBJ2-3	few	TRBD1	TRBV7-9	TGTGCCAGCAGCTTAGGTACAGGGGGCGGCACAGATACGCAGTATTTT	CASSLGTGGGTDTQYF
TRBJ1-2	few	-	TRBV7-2	TGTGCCAGCAGCAGCAGGGGCTATGGCTACACCTTC	CASSSRGYGYTF
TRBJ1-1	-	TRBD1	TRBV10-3	TGTGCCATCAGCAGCCGGGACAGGGATGTGACTGAAGCTTTCTTT	CAISSRDRDVTEAFF
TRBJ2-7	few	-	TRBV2	TGTGCCAGCACCTTACAGGGCCTCACCTACGAGCAGTACTTC	CASTLQGLTYEQYF
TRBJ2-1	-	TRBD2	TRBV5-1	TGCGCCAGCAGCTTGATGGTAGCGGGAGCCTACAATGAGCAGTTCTTC	CASSLMVAGAYNEQFF
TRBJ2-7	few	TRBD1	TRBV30	TGTGCCTGGAGTGTATGGGCAGGGGGCTCAATCACCTACGAGCAGTACTTC	CAWSVWAGGSITYEQYF
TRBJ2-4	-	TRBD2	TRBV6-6	TGTGCCAGCAGACCTAGCGGAGTAGCCAAAAACATTCAGTACTTC	CASRPSGVAKNIQYF
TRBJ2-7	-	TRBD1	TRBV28	TGTGCCAGCAGTGGGACCTGGGACAGGGAGTACTTC	CASSGTWDREYF
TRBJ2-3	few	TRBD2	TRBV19	TGTGCCAGTAGTCCCCGACTAGCGGGATTCACAGATACGCAGTATTTT	CASSPRLAGFTDTQYF
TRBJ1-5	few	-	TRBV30	TGTGCCTGGAGTGGAGGGGGTGGCAATCAGCCCCAGCATTTT	CAWSGGGGNQPQHF
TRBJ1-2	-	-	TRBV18	TGTGCCAGCTCCCCATCTAACGTGGAGGGTTGCACCTTC	CASSPSNVEGCTF
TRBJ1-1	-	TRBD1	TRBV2	TGTGCCAGCAGATCAGGGGGCGCGGGTGAAGCTTTCTTT	CASRSGGAGEAFF
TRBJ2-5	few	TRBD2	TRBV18	TGTGCCAGCTCACTAGGACTAGCGGGAGAGACCCAGTACTTC	CASSLGLAGETQYF
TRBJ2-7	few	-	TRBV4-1	TGCGCCAGCAGCCAAGGACTAGACCCCGCCTACGAGCAGTACTTC	CASSQGLDPAYEQYF
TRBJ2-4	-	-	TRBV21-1	TGTGCCAGCAGCATAAAACCCGGGACAGGGATTGCCAAAAACATTCAGTACTTC	CASSIKPGTGIAKNIQYF
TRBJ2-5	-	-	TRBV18	TGTGCCAGCTCGGGAGCGACACTCGAGACCCAGTACTTC	CASSGATLETQYF